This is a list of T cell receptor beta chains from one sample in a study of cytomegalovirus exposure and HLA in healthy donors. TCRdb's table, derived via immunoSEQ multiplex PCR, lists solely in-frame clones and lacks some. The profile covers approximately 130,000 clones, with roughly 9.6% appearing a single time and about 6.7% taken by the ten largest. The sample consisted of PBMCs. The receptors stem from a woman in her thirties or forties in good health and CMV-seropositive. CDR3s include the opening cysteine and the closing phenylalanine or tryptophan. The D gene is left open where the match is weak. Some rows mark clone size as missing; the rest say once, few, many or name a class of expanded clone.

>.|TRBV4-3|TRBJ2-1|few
CASSQGVQVRQFF
TGCGCCAGCAGCCAAGGGGTCCAGGTGCGGCAGTTCTTC
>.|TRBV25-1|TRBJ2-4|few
CASSAGRGQRNIQYF
TGTGCCAGCAGTGCCGGGAGGGGGCAACGGAACATTCAGTACTTC
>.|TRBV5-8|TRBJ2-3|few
CASSPLYTDTQYF
TGTGCCAGCAGCCCTCTTTACACAGATACGCAGTATTTT
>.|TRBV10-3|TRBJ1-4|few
CAISAGATNEKLFF
TGTGCCATCAGTGCGGGGGCAACTAATGAAAAACTGTTTTTT
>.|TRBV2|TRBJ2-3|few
CASSEAATPLTDTQYF
TGTGCCAGCAGTGAAGCAGCAACTCCCCTCACAGATACGCAGTATTTT
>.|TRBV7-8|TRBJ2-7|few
CASSLRAGPYEQYF
TGTGCCAGCAGCTTAAGAGCGGGCCCCTACGAGCAGTACTTC
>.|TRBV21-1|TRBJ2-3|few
CASSHPLAGGTDTQYF
TGTGCCAGCAGCCACCCTTTAGCGGGGGGCACAGATACGCAGTATTTT
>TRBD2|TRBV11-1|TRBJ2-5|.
CASSSPSGDGETQYF
TGTGCCAGCAGCTCCCCTAGCGGGGACGGGGAGACCCAGTACTTC
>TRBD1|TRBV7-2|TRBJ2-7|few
CASSPYRGLTYEQYF
TGTGCCAGCAGCCCGTACAGGGGGCTTACCTACGAGCAGTACTTC
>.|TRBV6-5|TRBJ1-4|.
CASSYSGTGHEKLFF
TGTGCCAGCAGTTACTCGGGCACAGGCCATGAAAAACTGTTTTTT
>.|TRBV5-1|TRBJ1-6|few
CASSLTEDFSPLHF
TGCGCCAGCAGCTTGACGGAAGACTTTTCACCCCTCCACTTT
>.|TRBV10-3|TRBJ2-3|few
CAISVPPGDTQYF
TGTGCCATCTCGGTCCCGCCGGGAGATACGCAGTATTTT
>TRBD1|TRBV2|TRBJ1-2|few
CATTGTGNVGYTF
TGTGCCACCACCGGGACAGGGAATGTTGGCTACACCTTC
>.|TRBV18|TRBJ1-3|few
CASSPPTVGNTIYF
TGTGCCAGCTCACCACCTACAGTTGGAAACACCATATATTTT
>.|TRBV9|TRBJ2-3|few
CASSVGQWSTDTQYF
TGTGCCAGCAGCGTAGGCCAGTGGAGCACAGATACGCAGTATTTT
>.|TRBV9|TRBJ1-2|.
CASSVAAQGNGYTF
TGTGCCAGCAGCGTAGCGGCACAGGGAAATGGCTACACCTTC
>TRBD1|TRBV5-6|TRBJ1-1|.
CASSLVKTDRVNPEAFF
TGTGCCAGCAGCTTAGTAAAAACTGACAGGGTTAACCCTGAAGCTTTCTTT
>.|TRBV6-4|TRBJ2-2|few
CASSPGYFTGELFF
TGTGCCAGCAGTCCGGGATATTTCACCGGGGAGCTGTTTTTT
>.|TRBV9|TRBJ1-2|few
CASTSAGYGYTF
TGTGCCAGCACCTCCGCGGGCTATGGCTACACCTTC
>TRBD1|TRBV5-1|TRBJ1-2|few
CASSFDRVHGYTF
TGCGCCAGCAGCTTTGACAGGGTCCATGGCTACACCTTC
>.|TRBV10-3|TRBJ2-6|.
CAISGGQISSGANVLTF
TGTGCCATCAGTGGCGGACAGATAAGCTCTGGGGCCAACGTCCTGACTTTC
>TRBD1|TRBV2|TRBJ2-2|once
CASKKGAGAGELFF
TGTGCCAGCAAAAAGGGGGCGGGCGCCGGGGAGCTGTTTTTT
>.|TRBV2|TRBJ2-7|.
CASSRSYEQYF
TGTGCCAGCAGTCGGTCCTACGAGCAGTACTTC
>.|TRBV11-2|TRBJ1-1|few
CASSPDRGTEAFF
TGTGCCAGCAGCCCCGACCGCGGCACTGAAGCTTTCTTT
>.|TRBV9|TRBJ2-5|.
CASSVEANYPETQYF
TGTGCCAGCAGCGTAGAGGCTAACTACCCGGAGACCCAGTACTTC
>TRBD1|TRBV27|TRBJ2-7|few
CASSPRTGGYEQYF
TGTGCCAGCAGTCCCCGGACAGGGGGGTACGAGCAGTACTTC
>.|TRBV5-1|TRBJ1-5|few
CASSLGGKDQPQHF
TGCGCCAGCAGCTTGGGAGGGAAGGATCAGCCCCAGCATTTT
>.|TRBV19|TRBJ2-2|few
CASSINVNTGELFF
TGTGCCAGTAGTATCAATGTTAACACCGGGGAGCTGTTTTTT
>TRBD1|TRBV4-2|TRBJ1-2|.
CASSQGAQGAERGYTF
TGTGCCAGCAGCCAAGGGGCGCAGGGGGCGGAGAGAGGCTACACCTTC
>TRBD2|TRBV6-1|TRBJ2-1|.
CASSEFSGGSSYNEQFF
TGTGCCAGCAGTGAGTTTAGCGGGGGCAGCTCCTACAATGAGCAGTTCTTC
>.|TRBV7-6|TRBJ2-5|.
CASSTGTIETQYF
TGTGCCAGCAGCACCGGGACAATAGAGACCCAGTACTTC
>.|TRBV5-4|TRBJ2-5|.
CASSLNSQETQYF
TGTGCCAGCAGCTTGAATAGCCAAGAGACCCAGTACTTC
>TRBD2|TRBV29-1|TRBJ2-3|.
CSVGLAGDQDTQYF
TGCAGCGTCGGACTAGCGGGGGACCAAGATACGCAGTATTTT
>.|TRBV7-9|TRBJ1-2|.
CASSLASSYGYTF
TGTGCCAGCAGCTTAGCGTCCTCCTATGGCTACACCTTC
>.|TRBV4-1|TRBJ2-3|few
CASSQGEVTDTQYF
TGCGCCAGCAGCCAAGGGGAGGTCACAGATACGCAGTATTTT
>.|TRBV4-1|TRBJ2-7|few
CASSQDARTYEQYF
TGCGCCAGCAGCCAAGACGCGAGGACCTACGAGCAGTACTTC
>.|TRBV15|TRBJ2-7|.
CATSPRQVSEQYF
TGTGCCACCAGCCCCCGACAGGTCTCCGAGCAGTACTTC
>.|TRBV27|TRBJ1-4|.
CASSPNGVGMLKLFF
TGTGCCAGCAGTCCCAACGGGGTGGGTATGTTGAAACTGTTTTTT
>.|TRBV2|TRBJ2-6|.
CASSGRGGPGANVLTF
TGTGCCAGCAGTGGAAGGGGGGGGCCTGGGGCCAACGTCCTGACTTTC
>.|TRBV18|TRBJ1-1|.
CASSPLRDFTEAFF
TGTGCCAGCTCACCACTCAGGGACTTCACTGAAGCTTTCTTT
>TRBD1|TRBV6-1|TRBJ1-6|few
CASNADRGWDPLHF
TGTGCCAGCAACGCCGACAGGGGATGGGATCCCCTCCACTTT
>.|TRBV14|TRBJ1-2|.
CASSPSLVNGYTF
TGTGCCAGCAGCCCGTCCCTAGTAAATGGCTACACCTTC
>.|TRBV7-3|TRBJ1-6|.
CASSLLPRAGGNNSPLHF
TGTGCCAGCAGCTTATTACCCCGGGCCGGAGGGAATAATTCACCCCTCCACTTT
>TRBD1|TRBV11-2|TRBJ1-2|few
CASSLGPSNRGRLGYTF
TGTGCCAGCAGCTTAGGCCCCTCCAACAGGGGGCGCCTTGGCTACACCTTC
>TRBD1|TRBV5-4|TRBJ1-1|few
CASSLDRGTEAFF
TGTGCCAGCAGCTTGGACAGGGGCACTGAAGCTTTCTTT
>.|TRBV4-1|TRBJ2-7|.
CASSHVGGVIEQYF
TGCGCCAGCAGCCATGTCGGGGGTGTCATCGAGCAGTACTTC
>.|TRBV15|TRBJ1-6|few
CATSSSPNSLLHF
TGTGCCACCAGCAGTAGTCCTAATTCACTCCTCCACTTT
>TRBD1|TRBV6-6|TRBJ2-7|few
CASSRQGSYEQYF
TGTGCCAGCAGTCGACAGGGATCCTACGAGCAGTACTTC
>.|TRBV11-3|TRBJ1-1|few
CASSQGLLTEAFF
TGTGCCAGCAGCCAGGGCCTTCTAACGGAAGCTTTCTTT
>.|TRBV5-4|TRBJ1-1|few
CASSLATGFTEAFF
TGTGCCAGCAGCTTAGCAACAGGATTCACTGAAGCTTTCTTT
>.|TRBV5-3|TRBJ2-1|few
CARSDYDSPRPNEQFF
TGTGCCAGAAGCGATTACGACAGTCCCCGACCTAATGAGCAGTTCTTC
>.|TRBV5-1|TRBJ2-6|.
CASSSSGGYSGANVLTF
TGCGCCAGCAGCTCCTCCGGGGGTTACTCTGGGGCCAACGTCCTGACTTTC
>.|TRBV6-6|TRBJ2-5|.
CASSWTGGGETQYF
TGTGCCAGCAGTTGGACGGGGGGCGGTGAGACCCAGTACTTC